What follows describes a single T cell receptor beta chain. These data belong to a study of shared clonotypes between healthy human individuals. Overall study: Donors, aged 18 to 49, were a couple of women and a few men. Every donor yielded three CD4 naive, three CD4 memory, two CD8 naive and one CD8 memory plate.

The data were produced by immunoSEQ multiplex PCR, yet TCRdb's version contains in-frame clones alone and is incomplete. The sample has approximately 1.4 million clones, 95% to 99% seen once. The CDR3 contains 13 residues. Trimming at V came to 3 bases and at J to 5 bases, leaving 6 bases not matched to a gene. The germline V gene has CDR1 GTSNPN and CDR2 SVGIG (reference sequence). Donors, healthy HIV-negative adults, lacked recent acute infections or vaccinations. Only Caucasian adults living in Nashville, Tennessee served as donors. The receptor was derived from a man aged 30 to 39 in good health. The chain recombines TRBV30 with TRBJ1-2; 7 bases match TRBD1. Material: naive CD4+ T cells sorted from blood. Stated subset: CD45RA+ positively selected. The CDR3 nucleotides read TGTGCCTGGAGGCGCACAGGGGAGTATGGCTACACCTTC. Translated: CAWRRTGEYGYTF.